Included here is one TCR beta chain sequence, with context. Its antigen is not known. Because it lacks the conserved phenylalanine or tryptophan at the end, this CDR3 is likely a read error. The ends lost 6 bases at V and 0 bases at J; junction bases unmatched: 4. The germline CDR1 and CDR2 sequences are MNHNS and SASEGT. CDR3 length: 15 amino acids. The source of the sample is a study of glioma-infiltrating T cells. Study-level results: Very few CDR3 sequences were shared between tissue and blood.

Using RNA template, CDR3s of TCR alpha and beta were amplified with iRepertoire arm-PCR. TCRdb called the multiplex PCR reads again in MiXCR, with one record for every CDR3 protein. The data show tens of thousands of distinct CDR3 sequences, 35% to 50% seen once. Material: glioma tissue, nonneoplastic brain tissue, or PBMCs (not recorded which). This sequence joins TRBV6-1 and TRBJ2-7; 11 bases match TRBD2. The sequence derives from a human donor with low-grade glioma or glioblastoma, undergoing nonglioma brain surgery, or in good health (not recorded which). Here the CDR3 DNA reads TGTGCCAGCAGACCACTAGCGGGGGCCTCCTACGAGCAGTACCTC. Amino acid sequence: CASRPLAGASYEQYL.